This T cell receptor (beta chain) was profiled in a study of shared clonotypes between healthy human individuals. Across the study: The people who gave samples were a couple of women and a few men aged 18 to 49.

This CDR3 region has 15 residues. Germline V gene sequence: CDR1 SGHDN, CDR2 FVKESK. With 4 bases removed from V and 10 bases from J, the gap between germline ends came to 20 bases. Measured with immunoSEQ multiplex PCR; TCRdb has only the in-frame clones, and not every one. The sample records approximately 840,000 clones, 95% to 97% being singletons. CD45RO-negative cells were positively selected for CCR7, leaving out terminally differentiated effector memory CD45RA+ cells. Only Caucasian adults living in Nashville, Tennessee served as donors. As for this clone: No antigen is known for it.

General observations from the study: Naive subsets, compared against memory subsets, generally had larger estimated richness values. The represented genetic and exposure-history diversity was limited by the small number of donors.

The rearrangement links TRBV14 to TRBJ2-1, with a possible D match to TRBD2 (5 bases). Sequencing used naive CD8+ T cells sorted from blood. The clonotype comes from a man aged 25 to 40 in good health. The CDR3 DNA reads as TGTGCCAGCAGCCTCTTCCGGACTCCCCTTTGGGAGCAGTTCTTC. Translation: CASSLFRTPLWEQFF.